These 27 T cell receptor beta chains originate from one sample sequenced in a study of blood T cell repertoires in COVID-19. Generated by immunoSEQ multiplex PCR, the TCRdb table keeps only in-frame clones and is missing some. The data contain some 260,000 clones, around 83% of them singletons. The sample consisted of peripheral blood. These receptors were obtained from an elderly man with acute or convalescent COVID-19.

The chain recombines TRBV7-9 with TRBJ2-3; 7 bases are shared with TRBD1. The V gene end was trimmed by 4 bases and the J gene end by 3 bases; junction bases not matched to a gene: 4. The CDR3 totals 14 residues. Looked up from germline, CDR1 is SEHNR and CDR2 is FQNEAQ (reference sequence). CDR3 sequence: CASSWTGSTDTQYF. The DNA for the CDR3 is TGTGCCAGCAGCTGGACAGGTTCTACAGATACGCAGTATTTT. The full variable domain, completed using reference TRBV7-9 and TRBJ2-3, is DTGVSQNPRHKITKRGQNVTFRCDPISEHNRLYWYRQTLGQGPEFLTYFQNEAQLEKSRLLSDRFSAERPKGSFSTLEIQRTEQGDSAMYLCASSWTGSTDTQYFGPGTRLTVL.

This clone has more than one count but fewer than ten. This chain uses TRBV19 with TRBJ2-7; perhaps TRBD1 as D (6 bases). CDR1 is LNHDA and CDR2 is SQIVND in the germline V gene (reference sequence). V gave up 1 base and J gave up 3 bases, with 10 bases separating them. This CDR3 has 14 amino acids. The CDR3 DNA is TGTGCCAGTAGTATAGCCAGGGGAAACTACGAGCAGTACTTC. Amino acids: CASSIARGNYEQYF. The variable domain in full, completed from reference TRBV19 and TRBJ2-7, reads DGGITQSPKYLFRKEGQNVTLSCEQNLNHDAMYWYRQDPGQGLRLIYYSQIVNDFQKGDIAEGYSVSREKKESFPLTVTSAQKNPTAFYLCASSIARGNYEQYFGPGTRLTVT.

V gene TRBV28 combines with J gene TRBJ1-6; D remains ambiguous. CDR3 length: 15 amino acids. Trimming left V 2 bases short and J 5 bases short, with 10 bases between. CDR1 is MDHEN and CDR2 is SYDVKM in the germline V gene. The CDR3 coding sequence is TGTGCCAGCAGTTTAATTCGGGGAGATAATTCACCCCTCCACTTT. Its protein is CASSLIRGDNSPLHF. Combining the CDR3 with reference TRBV28 and TRBJ1-6 gives the whole variable domain DVKVTQSSRYLVKRTGEKVFLECVQDMDHENMFWYRQDPGLGLRLIYFSYDVKMKEKGDIPEGYSVSREKKERFSLILESASTNQTSMYLCASSLIRGDNSPLHFGNGTRLTVT.

The chain recombines TRBV23-1 with TRBJ2-1, with TRBD2 matching over 16 bases. TRBV23-1 is noted as an ORF with a role that remains uncertain. The J segment lost 10 bases and the V segment lost 4 bases, leaving 19 bases of the junction unmatched. The CDR3 loop spans 20 amino acids. The CDR3 DNA sequence: TGCGCCAGCAGTCCACAAGCCTCCGGGACTAGCGGGAGGGTCGCGTCGGAGCAGTTCTTC. Protein product: CASSPQASGTSGRVASEQFF.

This clone was recorded only once. The V and J genes are TRBV3-1 (or the pseudogene TRBV3-2) and TRBJ1-4, with 8 bases identical to TRBD1. Per the germline V gene, CDR1 is LGHDT and CDR2 is YNNKEL (reference sequence). The CDR3 has 15 amino acids. V shed 1 base and J 5 bases; nucleotides not matched to a gene: 3. CDR3 DNA sequence: TGTGCCAGCAGCCAAGCGGACAGGGCCAATGAAAAACTGTTTTTT. It yields the protein CASSQADRANEKLFF.

This clone appeared once. V gene TRBV6-5 combines with J gene TRBJ1-1; D may be TRBD1 (5 bases). V lost 4 bases, J lost 4 bases, and 13 bases lay in between. CDR1 is MNHEY and CDR2 is SVGAGI in the germline V gene. This CDR3 has 14 amino acids. The CDR3 loop reads CASSFTGWGTEAFF. The CDR3 nucleotides read TGTGCCAGCAGTTTTACAGGATGGGGCACTGAAGCTTTCTTT.

The chain has TRBV11-3 and TRBJ2-1; TRBD1 matches at 9 bases. The CDR3 has 17 amino acids. Trimming cost V 5 bases and J 0 bases; bases outside gene matches: 8. Per the germline V gene, CDR1 is SGHNT and CDR2 is YENEEA. CDR3 sequence: CASSPNTGGNSYNEQFF. The CDR3 DNA reads TGTGCCAGCAGCCCAAACACAGGGGGCAACTCCTACAATGAGCAGTTCTTC.

This chain connects TRBV18 to TRBJ1-1; TRBD1 agrees at 8 bases. The length of the CDR3 is 16 residues. Per germline, CDR1 KGHSH and CDR2 LQKENI. Trimming at V came to 3 bases and at J to 3 bases, leaving 9 bases not matched to a gene. The CDR3 DNA is TGTGCCAGCTCACCTGGGACAGGTCAAGAGTACACTGAAGCTTTCTTT. Its translation is CASSPGTGQEYTEAFF.

This rearrangement joins TRBV29-1 to TRBJ1-4; maybe TRBD1 (5 bases). Germline CDR1 and CDR2: SQVTM and ANQGSEA. This CDR3 has 12 amino acids. Trimming pared 6 bases from V and 8 bases from J, leaving 13 bases between. CDR3 sequence (DNA): TGCAGCGTCGGGACTCCCGAGGAAAAACTGTTTTTT. It codes for CSVGTPEEKLFF.

J is TRBJ2-2 and V is TRBV28; D gene ambiguous. Trimming took 4 bases from V and 6 from J, leaving 15 bases between them. Germline values: CDR1 MDHEN, CDR2 SYDVKM. The CDR3 sequence is 15 residues long. CDR3 in DNA: TGTGCCAGCAGTTATGGTGGTAGTTTGGCCGGGGAGCTGTTTTTT. The encoded protein is CASSYGGSLAGELFF.

This chain uses TRBV6-6 with TRBJ2-1, with 16 bases identical to TRBD2. The CDR3 extends over 16 amino acids. The trim removed 6 bases at V and 7 bases at J, leaving 6 bases unmatched. CDR1 MNHNY and CDR2 SVGAGI come from the germline V gene (reference sequence). The CDR3 loop is CASRPGLAGGPNEQFF. The DNA for the CDR3 is TGTGCCAGCAGACCGGGACTAGCGGGGGGGCCTAATGAGCAGTTCTTC.

V usage is TRBV19 and J usage is TRBJ2-3; D perhaps matches TRBD1 (5 bases). V lost 5 bases and J lost 0, with 15 bases in between. The length of the CDR3 is 16 residues. CDR1 and CDR2 (germline): LNHDA, SQIVND (reference sequence). The DNA of the CDR3 is TGTGCCAGTAGTCGACAGCCCGAAACTAGCACAGATACGCAGTATTTT. It codes for CASSRQPETSTDTQYF.

The chain has TRBV9 and TRBJ1-1; tentative D call: TRBD1 (5 bases). The V gene lost 0 bases and the J gene lost 4 bases, with 13 bases spanning the gap. Germline values: CDR1 SGDLS, CDR2 YYNGEE. This CDR3 contains 15 residues. The CDR3: CASSVDGSGRTEAFF. In DNA form, the CDR3 reads TGTGCCAGCAGCGTAGATGGGTCAGGGCGCACTGAAGCTTTCTTT.

The rearrangement joins TRBV30 to TRBJ2-2; 8 nucleotides line up with TRBD1. The CDR3 sequence is 13 residues long. V trimming: 6 bases; J trimming: 2 bases; junction bases outside the gene matches: 2. In germline, CDR1 is GTSNPN, CDR2 SVGIG (reference sequence). The CDR3 here is CACTGGNTGELFF. CDR3 DNA: TGTGCCTGCACAGGGGGAAACACCGGGGAGCTGTTTTTT.

This chain connects TRBV13 to TRBJ2-2, with TRBD2 as a possible D gene (6 bases). Trimming took off 0 bases at V and 6 bases at J, with 14 bases between the two ends. The CDR3 extends over 16 amino acids. Germline V gives CDR1 PRHDT, CDR2 FYEKMQ (reference sequence). In DNA form, the CDR3 reads TGTGCCAGCAGCTTAGGTGCGGCGGGGCTTGCCGGGGAGCTGTTTTTT. This encodes CASSLGAAGLAGELFF.

This clone was counted a few times. The chain combines TRBV5-5 with TRBJ1-6, with D possibly matching TRBD1 (6 bases). V lost 4 bases, J lost 8 bases, and 16 bases lay in between. This CDR3 is built from 15 residues. The germline gives CDR1 SGHKS, CDR2 YYEKEE (reference sequence). The CDR3 sequence is CASSLGHRDYSPLHF. In nucleotides, the CDR3 is TGTGCCAGCAGCCTAGGACACAGGGATTATTCACCCCTCCACTTT.

CDR3 region: CASSYSWRERYEQYF. Here the CDR3 DNA reads TGTGCCAGCAGTTACTCATGGCGGGAGAGGTACGAGCAGTACTTC. The chain has TRBV6-5 and TRBJ2-7, with 7 bases fitting TRBD2. This CDR3 is 15 amino acids long. Germline V gives CDR1 MNHEY, CDR2 SVGAGI. J lost 4 bases, V lost 0 bases, and 6 bases had no gene match.

CDR3 protein: CASSLVASGRANEQFF. The CDR3 bases are TGCGCCAGCAGCTTGGTGGCTAGCGGGAGGGCCAATGAGCAGTTCTTC. V usage is TRBV5-1 and J usage is TRBJ2-1, with TRBD2 identical over 12 bases. V trimming: 0 bases; J trimming: 6 bases; junction bases outside the gene matches: 4. The CDR3 is 16 amino acids. Germline V gives CDR1 SGHRS, CDR2 YFSETQ. The entire variable domain, with the rest obtained from reference TRBV5-1 and TRBJ2-1, is as follows: KAGVTQTPRYLIKTRGQQVTLSCSPISGHRSVSWYQQTPGQGLQFLFEYFSETQRNKGNFPGRFSGRQFSNSRSEMNVSTLELGDSALYLCASSLVASGRANEQFFGPGTRLTVL.

The chain employs TRBV9 and TRBJ2-1; 14 bases are a match to TRBD2. Germline lookup yields CDR1 SGDLS and CDR2 YYNGEE. CDR3 length equals 17 residues. V dropped 4 bases and J dropped 8; count of bases not matched to a gene: 11. CDR3 coding DNA: TGTGCCAGCAGCCACACGACTAGCGGGAGGGCCAGGGATGAGCAGTTCTTC. Amino acids: CASSHTTSGRARDEQFF. Full variable domain (remainder filled in from reference TRBV9 and TRBJ2-1): DSGVTQTPKHLITATGQRVTLRCSPRSGDLSVYWYQQSLDQGLQFLIQYYNGEERAKGNILERFSAQQFPDLHSELNLSSLELGDSALYFCASSHTTSGRARDEQFFGPGTRLTVL.

This chain links TRBV5-1 with TRBJ2-6; D is possibly TRBD2 (6 bases). The CDR3 is made up of 19 amino acids. Per the germline V gene, CDR1 is SGHRS and CDR2 is YFSETQ. Trimming removed 0 bases at V and 1 base at J, with 17 bases between. The CDR3 region is CASSLGAGTYLSGANVLTF. The DNA for the CDR3 is TGCGCCAGCAGCTTGGGCGCCGGGACTTACCTATCTGGGGCCAACGTCCTGACTTTC.

The genes are TRBV30 and TRBJ1-3; 7 bases are shared with TRBD1. The length of the CDR3 is 16 residues. From germline, CDR1 is GTSNPN and CDR2 SVGIG (reference sequence). After removal of 0 bases from V and 0 bases from J, the junction contained 5 bases not matched to a gene. CDR3 sequence (DNA): TGTGCCTGGAGTGTACGTGGGACAGTCTCTGGAAACACCATATATTTT. Residues: CAWSVRGTVSGNTIYF.

This clone has more than one count but fewer than ten. This chain joins TRBV6-1 and TRBJ1-2; tentatively, D is TRBD1 (5 bases). CDR1 and CDR2 from the germline V gene are MNHNS and SASEGT. The CDR3 is made up of 16 amino acids. V was trimmed by 4 bases and J by 4 bases, leaving 19 bases between them. In nucleotides, the CDR3 is TGTGCCAGCAGTGGGTTGACAGACCTCCTTTCCTATGGCTACACCTTC. It translates to CASSGLTDLLSYGYTF.

The chain couples TRBV24-1 to TRBJ2-1; a possible D gene is TRBD1 (6 bases). CDR1 and CDR2 (germline): KGHDR, SFDVKD. With 8 bases removed from V and 8 bases from J, the gap between germline ends came to 21 bases. CDR3 length: 15 amino acids. The CDR3 sequence is CATNRATDRVDEQFF. The CDR3 region has the DNA TGTGCCACCAACAGGGCCACGGACCGCGTGGATGAGCAGTTCTTC.

J is TRBJ1-1 and V is TRBV5-8; no reliable D call. There are 13 residues in the CDR3. V was shortened by 4 bases and J by 10 bases, with 17 bases between the two germline ends. Germline CDR1 and CDR2: SGHTS and YDEGEE. The CDR3 is CASSRGLIGSAFF. CDR3 DNA: TGTGCCAGCAGCCGTGGACTCATAGGATCAGCTTTCTTT.

The chain has TRBV28 and TRBJ1-5, with 8 positions matching TRBD1. Looked up from germline, CDR1 is MDHEN and CDR2 is SYDVKM. The J segment lost 2 bases and the V segment lost 3 bases, leaving 15 bases of the junction unmatched. The CDR3 totals 19 residues. The CDR3 is CASSLPTRDRRFGNQPQHF. The DNA of the CDR3 is TGTGCCAGCAGTTTGCCTACGAGGGACAGGAGATTTGGCAATCAGCCCCAGCATTTT.

V gene TRBV29-1 combines with J gene TRBJ2-1; TRBD2 aligns across 7 bases. V was clipped by 4 bases and J by 6 bases; unmatched bases: 9. The CDR3 consists of 14 residues. Germline V gives CDR1 SQVTM, CDR2 ANQGSEA. The CDR3 DNA reads TGCAGCGTTGTTAACGGACTAGGGTCCAATGAGCAGTTCTTC. Residues: CSVVNGLGSNEQFF.

The gene calls are TRBV6-1 and TRBJ1-4; tentative D call: TRBD1 (5 bases). V gave up 2 bases and J gave up 8 bases, with 15 bases separating them. CDR3 length: 15 amino acids. Per the germline V gene, CDR1 is MNHNS and CDR2 is SASEGT. The CDR3 DNA reads as TGTGCCAGCAGTGAAAACCCCCTGAAGGGGGAAAAACTGTTTTTT. It translates to CASSENPLKGEKLFF.